The 20 T cell receptor beta chains below all came from one sample that was sequenced in a study of patients and donors after allogeneic stem cell transplantation. TCRdb recomputed calls from the RT-PCR reads with MiXCR, one row per CDR3 protein. The sample records about a million distinct CDR3 sequences, over 15% being singletons. Sequenced sample: blood, either unsorted or a sorted T cell fraction (not recorded which). All receptors come from a human donor who was either an allogeneic HSCT recipient or a stem cell or donor lymphocyte infusion donor (not recorded which). It is not recorded whose cells these are; they may come from a transplant donor.

J is TRBJ1-5 and V is TRBV6-1; D is perhaps TRBD1 (5 bases). The V gene's germline CDR1 is MNHNS and CDR2 SASEGT. The CDR3 sequence is 13 residues long. V was pared by 7 bases and J by 3 bases, with 10 bases between. The DNA for the CDR3 is TGTGCCAGCACGGGGCAGTCCAATCAGCCCCAGCATTTT. Amino acids: CASTGQSNQPQHF.

The table lists this clonotype with a few counts. The chain joins TRBV29-1 to TRBJ2-3; tentative D call: TRBD2 (6 bases). Trimming removed 7 bases from V and 2 bases from J, with 16 bases in between. This CDR3 has 14 amino acids. Germline lookup yields CDR1 SQVTM and CDR2 ANQGSEA. The CDR3 bases are TGCAGCGCCCGGGACTCACACTCCACAGATACGCAGTATTTT. Translating it yields CSARDSHSTDTQYF.

This clonotype was counted only a few times. This rearrangement joins TRBV4-1 to TRBJ2-6; D is uncertain. Between the trimmed V and J ends, which lost 3 bases and 1 base, there was a span of 4 bases. Germline V gene lookup returns CDR1 MGHRA and CDR2 YSYEKL. The CDR3 contains 14 residues. This CDR3 is CASSQPSGANVLTF. For the CDR3, the DNA is TGCGCCAGCAGCCAGCCTTCTGGGGCCAACGTCCTGACTTTC.

The chain is built from TRBV10-3 and TRBJ2-2; a possible D gene is TRBD1 (6 bases). There are 14 residues in the CDR3. The V and J ends lost 10 bases and 2 bases respectively, with 14 bases between them. Germline-derived CDR1 and CDR2 are ENHRY and SYGVKD. The CDR3 spells CASVEGHNTGELFF. The CDR3 DNA reads as TGTGCCAGTGTCGAGGGACACAACACCGGGGAGCTGTTTTTT.

V is TRBV13 and J is TRBJ2-1; TRBD2 agrees at 11 bases. The CDR3 sequence is 16 residues long. V was pared by 4 bases and J by 3 bases, with 5 bases of the junction left unmatched. The V gene's germline CDR1 is PRHDT and CDR2 FYEKMQ (reference sequence). CDR3 amino acids: CASSSGTSGYYNEQFF. CDR3 DNA: TGTGCCAGCAGCTCCGGGACTAGCGGCTACTACAATGAGCAGTTCTTC. Full variable domain (outside the CDR3, taken from reference TRBV13 and TRBJ2-1): AAGVIQSPRHLIKEKRETATLKCYPIPRHDTVYWYQQGPGQDPQFLISFYEKMQSDKGSIPDRFSAQQFSDYHSELNMSSLELGDSALYFCASSSGTSGYYNEQFFGPGTRLTVL.

The table lists this clonotype with a few counts. The V and J genes are TRBV20-1 and TRBJ2-1; 13 bases match TRBD2. This CDR3 comprises 15 residues. Germline V gene sequence: CDR1 DFQATT, CDR2 SNEGSKA (reference sequence). The junction had 6 bases not matched to a gene; V was cut back by 0 bases and J by 10 bases. The CDR3 DNA reads TGCAGTGCTAGAGATCGGGGACTAGCGGGAAGAGAGCAGTTCTTC. Amino acids: CSARDRGLAGREQFF.

V and J are TRBV12-3 or TRBV12-4 and TRBJ1-2; unclear D gene. Trimming took off 3 bases at V and 5 bases at J, with 10 bases between the two ends. This CDR3 spans 13 amino acids. DNA of the CDR3: TGTGCCAGCAGTTTGTCGAGTGCTTATGGCTACACCTTC. It specifies CASSLSSAYGYTF.

CDR3 protein: CASSQGAGRGPRWGTEAFF. DNA of the CDR3: TGCGCCAGCAGCCAAGGGGCAGGCAGGGGTCCTCGTTGGGGGACTGAAGCTTTCTTT. The chain recombines TRBV4-1 with TRBJ1-1; tentative D call: TRBD1 (6 bases). The germline gives CDR1 MGHRA, CDR2 YSYEKL. Trimming cost V 1 base and J 5 bases, with 26 bases left between them. The CDR3 loop spans 19 amino acids.

In regard to this clonotype: A read error may account for a junction end that differs from germline. The chain uses TRBV29-1 and TRBJ1-2, with 7 nucleotides matching TRBD1. Per the germline V gene, CDR1 is SQVTM and CDR2 is ANQGSEA. This CDR3 has 12 amino acids. The CDR3 sequence: CNVSGGQWSYTF. For the CDR3, the DNA is TGCAACGTTTCAGGGGGACAGTGGAGCTACACCTTC.

This clonotype came up a few times. The J gene is TRBJ1-5, the V gene TRBV20-1; unclear D gene. V was pared by 3 bases and J by 9 bases, with 15 bases between. There are 13 residues in the CDR3. Looked up from germline, CDR1 is DFQATT and CDR2 is SNEGSKA (reference sequence). CDR3 bases: TGCAGTGCTAGGTCTGATTCGGTTTTGCCCCAGCATTTT. Translation: CSARSDSVLPQHF.

The sample holds a few counts of this clonotype. The chain has TRBV4-3 and TRBJ2-3, with 7 bases that match TRBD2. The length of the CDR3 is 15 residues. Germline values: CDR1 LGHNA, CDR2 YSLEER. V lost 4 bases to trimming and J lost 2 bases; unmatched junction nucleotides: 6. DNA of the CDR3: TGCGCCAGCAGCCGGGAAGCGGGGCACACAGATACGCAGTATTTT. This codes for CASSREAGHTDTQYF.

Only one count was recorded for this clonotype. The chain employs TRBV6-5 and TRBJ2-6, with TRBD2 as a possible D gene (6 bases). The CDR3 runs 19 residues. CDR1 is MNHEY, CDR2 SVGAGI, per germline. V dropped 0 bases and J dropped 0 bases, with 15 bases sitting between them. The CDR3 DNA reads TGTGCCAGCAGTTACTCGGAGGGTTGGCCAACCTCTGGGGCCAACGTCCTGACTTTC. Translating gives CASSYSEGWPTSGANVLTF.

This clonotype was observed at least ten times. The V gene is TRBV2, the J gene TRBJ2-1, with 10 bases lining up with TRBD2. The CDR3 runs 15 residues. V shed 6 bases and J 5 bases; nucleotides not matched to a gene: 7. Germline CDR1 and CDR2: SNHLY and FYNNEI. CDR3: CASSSSSGGNNEQFF. CDR3 bases: TGTGCCAGCAGCTCTTCTAGCGGGGGTAACAATGAGCAGTTCTTC.

The rearrangement uses TRBV6-5 and TRBJ2-3; 11 nucleotides line up with TRBD2. The junction had 4 bases not matched to a gene; V was cut back by 2 bases and J by 0 bases. CDR1 MNHEY and CDR2 SVGAGI come from the germline V gene. This CDR3 is built from 17 residues. The DNA for the CDR3 is TGTGCCAGCAGTTACCCCACTAGCGGGGGAAGCACAGATACGCAGTATTTT. It translates to CASSYPTSGGSTDTQYF.

The sample holds many counts of this clonotype. V usage is TRBV15 and J usage is TRBJ2-2, with TRBD1 as a possible D gene (6 bases). Trimming cost V 6 bases and J 3 bases, with 11 bases left between them. CDR3 length equals 14 residues. Germline CDR1 reads LNHNV; CDR2 reads YYDKDF (reference sequence). The CDR3 region is CATRRDTDTGELFF. DNA for the CDR3: TGTGCCACCAGAAGGGACACCGACACCGGGGAGCTGTTTTTT.

CDR3 sequence reads: CASSDGLAGSSDTQYF. CDR3 nucleotides: TGTGCCAGCAGTGATGGACTAGCGGGGTCATCAGATACGCAGTATTTT. V gene TRBV12-3 or TRBV12-4 combines with J gene TRBJ2-3; 12 positions agree with TRBD2. With V trimmed by 5 bases and J by 4 bases, 7 bases remained unmatched. The CDR3 runs 16 residues.

The CDR3, as DNA: TGTGCCAGCAGCTTAGTCCAGGGGGGTCAGCCCCAGCATTTT. Its protein is CASSLVQGGQPQHF. The rearrangement links TRBV7-2 to TRBJ1-5; 7 positions agree with TRBD1. This CDR3 is 14 amino acids long. Trimming at V came to 1 base and at J to 6 bases, leaving 3 bases not matched to a gene. CDR1 and CDR2 (germline): SGHTA, FQGNSA. The entire variable domain, with the rest obtained from reference TRBV7-2 and TRBJ1-5, is as follows: GAGVSQSPSNKVTEKGKDVELRCDPISGHTALYWYRQSLGQGLEFLIYFQGNSAPDKSGLPSDRFSAERTGGSVSTLTIQRTQQEDSAVYLCASSLVQGGQPQHFGDGTRLSIL.

This clonotype has just a few counts. This sequence joins TRBV6-1 and TRBJ2-3; weak D call: TRBD2 (5 bases). From germline, CDR1 is MNHNS and CDR2 SASEGT. CDR3 size: 15 residues. V was trimmed by 5 bases and J by 2 bases, leaving 14 bases between them. The CDR3 sequence is CASSPDGITTDTQYF. CDR3 coding DNA: TGTGCCAGCAGTCCCGACGGGATTACCACAGATACGCAGTATTTT.

The gene calls are TRBV29-1 and TRBJ2-2; D may be TRBD1 (5 bases). This CDR3 comprises 14 residues. CDR1 SQVTM and CDR2 ANQGSEA come from the germline V gene. V shed 4 bases and J shed 2 bases, with 11 bases lying between them. CDR3 nucleotide sequence: TGCAGCGTTGGGAAGGACACCAACACCGGGGAGCTGTTTTTT. It is translated as CSVGKDTNTGELFF.

The genes are TRBV4-1 and TRBJ2-6, with unresolved D. This CDR3 region has 15 residues. V lost 1 base to trimming and J lost 0 bases, with 4 bases between them. Germline CDR1 reads MGHRA; CDR2 reads YSYEKL. CDR3 sequence reads: CASSQVGSGANVLTF. CDR3 bases: TGCGCCAGCAGCCAAGTGGGCTCTGGGGCCAACGTCCTGACTTTC.